The 24 T cell receptor beta chains presented below share a single source sample, sequenced in a study of blood T cell repertoires in COVID-19. TCRdb's table, derived via immunoSEQ multiplex PCR, lists solely in-frame clones and lacks some. The sample contains around 620,000 clones, just under 90% of which appear only once. Material: peripheral blood. The receptors derive from a woman aged 18-29 years with acute or convalescent COVID-19.

The CDR3 nucleotides read TGTGCCAGTAAATCTCTTGACAGCCCTCTGATTCAGTACTTC. This translates into CASKSLDSPLIQYF. This sequence joins TRBV19 and TRBJ2-4; D may be TRBD1 (5 bases). The CDR3 totals 14 residues. Trimming removed 7 bases from V and 10 bases from J, with 20 bases in between. Germline CDR1 and CDR2: LNHDA and SQIVND (reference sequence).

The chain joins TRBV6-2 or TRBV6-3 to TRBJ2-7; 7 nucleotides line up with TRBD1. The CDR3 consists of 16 residues. J gave up 3 bases and V 2 bases, and 10 bases lay outside the gene matches. Germline V gives CDR1 MNHEY, CDR2 SVGEGT. CDR3 DNA: TGTGCCAGCAGTTACCCTAAGGACAGGTTGGGCTACGAGCAGTACTTC. It yields the protein CASSYPKDRLGYEQYF.

The chain couples TRBV7-2 to TRBJ2-7; D might be TRBD2 (5 bases). CDR3 length: 14 residues. CDR1 and CDR2 from the germline V gene are SGHTA and FQGNSA. V lost 5 bases to trimming and J lost 3 bases, with 14 bases between them. Here the CDR3 DNA reads TGTGCCAGCAGCCCACCGGAGGCTTACTACGAGCAGTACTTC. It specifies CASSPPEAYYEQYF.

Only one count was recorded for this clone. This chain uses TRBV9 with TRBJ2-5, with a tentative D call TRBD1 (5 bases). This CDR3 has 15 residues. Per the germline V gene, CDR1 is SGDLS and CDR2 is YYNGEE. Trimming took 4 bases from V and 2 from J, leaving 15 bases between them. CDR3 nucleotides: TGTGCCAGCAGCCTAACTGCAGGGATGCAAGAGACCCAGTACTTC. Amino acids: CASSLTAGMQETQYF.

This clone was observed once. This chain connects TRBV19 to TRBJ1-1; D not certain. The germline CDR1 and CDR2 sequences are LNHDA and SQIVND (reference sequence). V dropped 6 bases and J dropped 2 bases, with 25 bases sitting between them. This CDR3 is 18 amino acids long. CDR3 amino acids: CASRGYPNGITYNTEAFF. CDR3 in DNA: TGTGCCAGTAGGGGGTATCCGAACGGGATCACTTACAACACTGAAGCTTTCTTT. The full variable domain, with the rest looked up from reference TRBV19 and TRBJ1-1, is DGGITQSPKYLFRKEGQNVTLSCEQNLNHDAMYWYRQDPGQGLRLIYYSQIVNDFQKGDIAEGYSVSREKKESFPLTVTSAQKNPTAFYLCASRGYPNGITYNTEAFFGQGTRLTVV.

Here the CDR3 DNA reads TGTGCCACCAGCAGAGACCGGGGGGGGACAGATACGCAGTATTTT. It translates to CATSRDRGGTDTQYF. V gene TRBV15 combines with J gene TRBJ2-3, with 8 nucleotides matching TRBD2. The V gene's germline CDR1 is LNHNV and CDR2 YYDKDF (reference sequence). After removal of 0 bases from V and 3 bases from J, the junction contained 2 bases not matched to a gene. The CDR3 extends over 15 amino acids.

The chain has TRBV30 and TRBJ1-1, with TRBD1 as a possible D gene (5 bases). CDR3 length equals 13 residues. CDR1 is GTSNPN and CDR2 is SVGIG in the germline V gene (reference sequence). V lost 0 bases and J 5 bases, leaving 10 bases between the germline ends. The CDR3 DNA reads TGTGCCTGGAGTGTGATGGGGGGAACTGAAGCTTTCTTT. This encodes CAWSVMGGTEAFF.

This clone has more than one count but fewer than ten. The chain carries TRBV30 and TRBJ2-7; TRBD2 matches 9 bases. CDR3 length: 14 amino acids. In germline, CDR1 is GTSNPN, CDR2 SVGIG (reference sequence). J lost 6 bases, V lost 4 bases, and 10 bases had no gene match. This chain's CDR3 is CAWNVAGVAGEQYF. The DNA for the CDR3 is TGTGCCTGGAACGTAGCGGGGGTAGCCGGCGAGCAGTACTTC.

The rearrangement joins TRBV28 to TRBJ1-2; maybe TRBD1 (5 bases). CDR3 length: 13 residues. Germline values: CDR1 MDHEN, CDR2 SYDVKM. V was pared by 10 bases and J by 1 base, with 13 bases between. The CDR3 nucleotides read TGTGCCATCCAGGGAACCCTTAACTATGGCTACACCTTC. Translating it yields CAIQGTLNYGYTF.

The chain has TRBV29-1 and TRBJ1-2, with 7 bases fitting TRBD1. Germline lookup yields CDR1 SQVTM and CDR2 ANQGSEA. The CDR3 spans 15 residues. V was pared by 2 bases and J by 1 base, with 7 bases of the junction left unmatched. The CDR3 spells CSVEPRTGDNYGYTF. The CDR3 DNA follows: TGCAGCGTTGAACCCAGGACAGGCGATAACTATGGCTACACCTTC.

The V gene is TRBV29-1, the J gene TRBJ1-5; D might be TRBD1 (6 bases). Trimming removed 4 bases at V and 7 bases at J, with 14 bases between. Germline CDR1 SQVTM, CDR2 ANQGSEA. There are 13 residues in the CDR3. The CDR3 DNA reads TGCAGCGTTGTTTCAGGGGCCACCCAGCCCCAGCATTTT. Protein: CSVVSGATQPQHF.

The chain has TRBV21-1 and TRBJ1-5; the D call TRBD1 from the table was never checked on the DNA. TRBV21-1 is noted as a pseudogene. The CDR3 spans 18 residues. The CDR3 protein is CASSKALTGTSRNQPQHF. Here the CDR3 DNA reads TGTGCCAGCAGCAAAGCCCTGACAGGGACCAGTCGCAATCAGCCCCAGCATTTT.

The table lists this clone with a count of one. V and J are TRBV5-1 and TRBJ2-7; D call uncertain. Per the germline V gene, CDR1 is SGHRS and CDR2 is YFSETQ. The length of the CDR3 is 13 residues. Between the trimmed V and J ends, which lost 2 bases and 1 base, there was a span of 7 bases. Written as DNA, the CDR3 is TGCGCCAGCAGCTTCCGGGTTTCCTACGAGCAGTACTTC. Translated: CASSFRVSYEQYF.

The chain recombines TRBV4-3 with TRBJ1-3; D not certain. The CDR3 has 15 residues. Trimming took 0 bases from V and 2 from J, leaving 8 bases between them. CDR1 and CDR2 from the germline V gene are LGHNA and YSLEER. The CDR3 is CASSQDPTTGNTIYF. The CDR3 nucleotides are TGCGCCAGCAGCCAAGATCCCACAACTGGAAACACCATATATTTT.

J is TRBJ1-2 and V is TRBV6-2 or TRBV6-3; 7 bases line up with TRBD1. The CDR3 has 18 residues. In germline, CDR1 is MNHEY, CDR2 SVGEGT. J lost 2 bases, V lost 0 bases, and 12 bases had no gene match. CDR3 protein: CASSYSTWEGGFNYGYTF. The CDR3 DNA is TGTGCCAGCAGTTACTCGACGTGGGAAGGGGGCTTCAACTATGGCTACACCTTC.

The rearrangement uses TRBV9 and TRBJ2-3, with 7 bases identical to TRBD1. Germline loops: CDR1 SGDLS, CDR2 YYNGEE. The CDR3 is made up of 14 amino acids. V dropped 0 bases and J dropped 6; count of bases not matched to a gene: 4. As DNA, the CDR3 is TGTGCCAGCAGCGTAGAGGGGGCGTCTGATACGCAGTATTTT. Translated: CASSVEGASDTQYF.

This chain links TRBV27 with TRBJ2-7; 9 bases fit TRBD1. Germline values: CDR1 MNHEY, CDR2 SMNVEV (reference sequence). The CDR3 totals 14 residues. The V segment lost 5 bases and the J segment 3 bases; nucleotides outside the gene matches: 5. The CDR3: CASSTGTGFYEQYF. CDR3 coding DNA: TGTGCCAGCAGTACCGGGACAGGGTTCTACGAGCAGTACTTC.

The chain carries TRBV3-1 (or the pseudogene TRBV3-2) and TRBJ1-1; D uncertain. Looked up from germline, CDR1 is LGHDT and CDR2 is YNNKEL (reference sequence). This CDR3 comprises 13 residues. Between the trimmed V and J ends, which lost 5 bases and 2 bases, there was a span of 9 bases. In nucleotides, the CDR3 is TGTGCCAGCAGCGAGATTACTAACACTGAAGCTTTCTTT. Protein sequence: CASSEITNTEAFF.

The chain joins TRBV6-5 to TRBJ1-2; 9 bases match TRBD1. Germline assignment: CDR1 MNHEY and CDR2 SVGAGI. The length of the CDR3 is 14 residues. V shed 5 bases, J shed 6 bases, and the junction held 7 bases outside the gene matches. This CDR3 is CASSSLQGADGYTF. CDR3 coding DNA: TGTGCCAGCAGTAGTCTACAGGGGGCGGATGGCTACACCTTC.

This chain links TRBV9 with TRBJ2-1; D is perhaps TRBD2 (5 bases). From germline, CDR1 is SGDLS and CDR2 YYNGEE. The V gene lost 0 bases and the J gene lost 1 base, with 8 bases spanning the gap. CDR3 length: 15 amino acids. The CDR3 nucleotides are TGTGCCAGCAGCGTAGCGGGGATTTCCTACAATGAGCAGTTCTTC. Encoded protein: CASSVAGISYNEQFF.

The chain couples TRBV27 to TRBJ2-6, with TRBD2 identical over 7 bases. J gave up 0 bases and V 0 bases, and 8 bases lay outside the gene matches. The CDR3 has 19 residues. CDR1 MNHEY and CDR2 SMNVEV come from the germline V gene (reference sequence). The CDR3 loop is CASSLSSGGYRSGANVLTF. DNA for the CDR3: TGTGCCAGCAGTTTATCGTCGGGAGGTTACCGCTCTGGGGCCAACGTCCTGACTTTC.

With regard to this clone: One junction end does not reproduce the germline sequence, and a read error may be involved. The chain has TRBV6-1 and TRBJ1-2, with 8 nucleotides matching TRBD1. The CDR3 covers 12 residues. Looked up from germline, CDR1 is MNHNS and CDR2 is SASEGT. CDR3 region: CASREGQGGYTF. In DNA form, the CDR3 reads TGTGCCAGCAGAGAAGGACAGGGAGGCTACACCTTC.

This clone was picked up a small number of times. This chain uses TRBV5-1 with TRBJ2-1; 10 bases map to TRBD2. Germline V lookup: CDR1 SGHRS, CDR2 YFSETQ. This CDR3 is built from 17 residues. The V and J ends lost 2 bases and 9 bases, in that order; junction bases with no gene match: 14. DNA for the CDR3: TGCGCCAGCAGCTTCACTAGCGGGGAATACTTCCCTCCTGAGCAGTTCTTC. Translated, it gives CASSFTSGEYFPPEQFF.

The V and J genes are TRBV18 and TRBJ2-7; a possible D gene is TRBD2 (6 bases). V was pared by 3 bases and J by 3 bases, with 12 bases between. This CDR3 region has 14 residues. The germline V gene encodes CDR1 KGHSH and CDR2 LQKENI. Here the CDR3 reads CASSPGGLSYEQYF. The CDR3 DNA sequence: TGTGCCAGCTCACCTGGGGGACTGAGCTACGAGCAGTACTTC.